The present entry profiles one TCR beta chain with its context. This entry comes from a study of cytomegalovirus exposure and HLA in healthy donors. Primers: 60 Vbeta forward and 13 Jbeta reverse. Assay: immunoSEQ multiplex PCR; the TCRdb copy retains only in-frame clones and omits some. The sample carries approximately 200,000 clones, about 85% recorded once. Germline trimming cut 7 bases from V and 6 bases from J; bases unmatched to any gene: 10. Germline loops: CDR1 MNHNY, CDR2 SVGAGI (reference sequence). The length of the CDR3 is 14 residues. The chain links TRBV6-6 to TRBJ1-2; 8 positions agree with TRBD1. Sequencing was performed on PBMCs. This sequence was found in a human donor in good health. DNA for the CDR3: TGTGCCAGCACCGAGGACAGGGATAATGATGGCTACACCTTC. Translating it yields CASTEDRDNDGYTF.